The present T cell receptor (beta chain) was sequenced within a study of cytomegalovirus exposure and HLA in healthy donors. Germline CDR1 reads SGHTA; CDR2 reads FQGTGA. This CDR3 contains 17 residues. Trimming cost V 5 bases and J 2 bases; bases outside gene matches: 12. In its sample, this clone was seen a few times. Its target is unknown. The PCR ran on 60 Vbeta and 13 Jbeta primers. Repertoires were generated with immunoSEQ multiplex PCR, while TCRdb's copy carries only in-frame clones and drops some. This table holds under 150,000 clones, approximately 86% found once. The study's findings and limits: Association of a missense DCLRE1C variant with TCR beta V- and J-gene trimming was reported in a later analysis. Among immune exposure information, only CMV serostatus was available. What a later analysis reportedly showed was that an Asian-associated ancestry cluster had fewer N-insertions than the approximately 670-donor mean. Earlier results showed most TCR beta V segments being productive about 87% or about 30% of the time.

This sequence joins TRBV7-3 and TRBJ2-1; TRBD2 matches at 7 bases. The receptor comes from a boy between 10 and 17 years old in good health and CMV-seronegative. Input material: PBMCs. DNA for the CDR3: TGTGCCAGCAGCCCGAATGGTGGGAGGGCAACCTACAATGAGCAGTTCTTC. This translates into CASSPNGGRATYNEQFF.